The subject of this entry is one T cell receptor (beta chain). Its matching antigen is unknown. The germline V and J ends were trimmed by 1 base and 5 bases, with 13 bases remaining between them. CDR3 length equals 15 residues. Germline V lookup: CDR1 SEHNR, CDR2 FQNEAQ (reference sequence). The sample comes from a study of shared clonotypes between healthy human individuals. Study results and caveats: Sharing of clonotypes among donors was expected to vary with sequencing depth. Approximately 4.5% was the fraction of naive CD4 clonotypes found shared across a handful of donors.

The table came from immunoSEQ multiplex PCR; TCRdb's copy has only in-frame clones and leaves some out. The profile shows 2 million to 2.5 million clones, about nine tenths of them singletons. Sequences were obtained from naive CD4+ T cells from PBMCs. The subset denotes: CD45RA+ positively selected. This chain uses TRBV7-9 with TRBJ2-3, with D perhaps given as TRBD1 or TRBD2 (6 bases each). The TCR sequence derives from a man younger than 35 in good health. Some clones in this sample may be carry-over from other donors' samples. CDR3 nucleotide sequence: TGTGCCAGCAGCTTAGGGGGGGCTCTGGGAGATACGCAGTATTTT. Translated: CASSLGGALGDTQYF.